The present T cell receptor beta chain was sequenced within a study of OX40 agonist ivuxolimab in advanced cancers. Study as a whole: At about 81% male, the cohort had a mean age of about 55 years, ranging from 23 to 79.

As regards this clone: The antigen is undetermined.

Study conclusions and caveats: Antigens targeted by the expanded peripheral T cells were not determined.

V was clipped by 8 bases and J by 10 bases; unmatched bases: 8. The germline gives CDR1 LNHDA, CDR2 SQIVND (reference sequence). This CDR3 has 13 amino acids. Patients were excluded for autoimmune disease history or systemic immunosuppression. Blood draws occurred at baseline, cycle 4 day 1, and cycle 7 day 1. Data came from immunoSEQ multiplex PCR; TCRdb stores just in-frame clones and leaves some out. In the table there are about 75,000 clones, 70% to 90% of which are singletons. V is TRBV19 and J is TRBJ1-6; 7 bases are a match to TRBD1. The origin of this receptor is an adult with an advanced solid tumor such as melanoma, head and neck, liver or kidney cancer. The source was CD4+ or CD8+ T cells sorted from blood, collected in a trial of the OX40 agonist ivuxolimab. The CDR3 loop is CASSGGGGSPLHF. Here the CDR3 DNA reads TGTGCCAGTTCAGGGGGAGGAGGGTCACCCCTCCACTTT.